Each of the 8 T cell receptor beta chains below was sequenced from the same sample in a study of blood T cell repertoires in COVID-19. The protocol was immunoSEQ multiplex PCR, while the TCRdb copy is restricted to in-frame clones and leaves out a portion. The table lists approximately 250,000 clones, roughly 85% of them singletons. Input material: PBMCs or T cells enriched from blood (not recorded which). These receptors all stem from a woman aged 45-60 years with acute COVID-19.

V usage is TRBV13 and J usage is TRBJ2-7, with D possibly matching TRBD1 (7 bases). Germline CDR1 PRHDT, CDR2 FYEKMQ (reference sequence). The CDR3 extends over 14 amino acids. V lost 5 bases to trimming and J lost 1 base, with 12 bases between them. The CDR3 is CASSAGTVSYEQYF. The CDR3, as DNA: TGTGCCAGCAGCGCGGGGACAGTATCCTACGAGCAGTACTTC.

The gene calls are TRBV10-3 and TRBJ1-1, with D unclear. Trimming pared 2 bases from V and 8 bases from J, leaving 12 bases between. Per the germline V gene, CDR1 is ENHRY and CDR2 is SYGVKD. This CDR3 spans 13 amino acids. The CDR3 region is CAISELLTGEAFF. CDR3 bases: TGTGCCATCAGTGAGCTCCTTACGGGGGAAGCTTTCTTT.

CDR3 sequence: CASSFEQSWITEAFF. Here the CDR3 DNA reads TGTGCCAGCAGTTTCGAACAGTCTTGGATCACTGAAGCTTTCTTT. The gene calls are TRBV6-5 and TRBJ1-1; D unclear. This CDR3 contains 15 residues. V was trimmed by 4 bases and J by 4 bases, leaving 16 bases between them. Germline CDR1 reads MNHEY; CDR2 reads SVGAGI.

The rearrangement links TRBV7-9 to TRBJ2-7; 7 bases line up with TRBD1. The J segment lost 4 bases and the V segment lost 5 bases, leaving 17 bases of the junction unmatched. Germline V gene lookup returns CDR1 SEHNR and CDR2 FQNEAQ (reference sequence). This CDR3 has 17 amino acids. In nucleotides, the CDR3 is TGTGCCAGCAGCCCACTCATAAGCGGTTCAGGGGGTTACGAGCAGTACTTC. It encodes CASSPLISGSGGYEQYF.

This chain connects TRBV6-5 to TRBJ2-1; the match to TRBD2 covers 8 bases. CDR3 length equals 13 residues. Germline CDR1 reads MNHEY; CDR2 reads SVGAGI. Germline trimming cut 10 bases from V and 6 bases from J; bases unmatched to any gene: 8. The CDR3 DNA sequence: TGTGCCACCAATTCGGGACTAGTCAATGAGCAGTTCTTC. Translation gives CATNSGLVNEQFF.

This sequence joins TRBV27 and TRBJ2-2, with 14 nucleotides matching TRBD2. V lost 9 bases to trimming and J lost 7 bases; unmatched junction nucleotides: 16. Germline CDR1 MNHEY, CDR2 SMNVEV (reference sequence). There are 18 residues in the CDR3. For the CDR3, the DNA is TGTGCCAGAGCATTGGGGAGGACTAGCGGGGGGAATGGCGGGGAGCTGTTTTTT. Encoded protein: CARALGRTSGGNGGELFF.

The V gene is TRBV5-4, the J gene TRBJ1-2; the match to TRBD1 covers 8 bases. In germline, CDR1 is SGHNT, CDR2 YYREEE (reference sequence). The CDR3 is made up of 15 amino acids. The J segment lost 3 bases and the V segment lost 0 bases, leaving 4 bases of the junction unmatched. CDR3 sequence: CASSLVGTGDYGYTF. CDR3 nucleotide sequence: TGTGCCAGCAGCTTGGTGGGGACAGGTGACTATGGCTACACCTTC.

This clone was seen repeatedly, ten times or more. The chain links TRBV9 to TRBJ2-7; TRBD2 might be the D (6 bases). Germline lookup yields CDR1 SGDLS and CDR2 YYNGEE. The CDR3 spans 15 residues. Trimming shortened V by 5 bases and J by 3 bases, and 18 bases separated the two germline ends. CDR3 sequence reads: CASSRSGLSHYEQYF. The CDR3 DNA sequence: TGTGCCAGCAGTAGGTCGGGACTCTCACACTACGAGCAGTACTTC.